The rows below give T cell receptor beta chains drawn from one sample of a study of blood T cell repertoires in COVID-19. The method was immunoSEQ multiplex PCR; TCRdb's version includes in-frame clones alone and lacks a portion of them. The table includes roughly 200,000 clones, roughly four fifths detected once. Sequenced: peripheral blood. The receptors shown here come from a woman in her sixties or seventies with active or convalescent COVID-19. Both conserved end residues are part of each CDR3. A D gene is named only where the DNA matches it firmly. Clone size appears in some rows only: once, few, many, or a class for an expanded clone.

size	V	J	D	CDR3	DNA
once	TRBV7-2	TRBJ2-3	.	CASSRSTDTQYF	TGTGCCAGCAGCCGTAGCACAGATACGCAGTATTTT
.	TRBV18	TRBJ2-3	TRBD2	CASSPRFPTSGRTDTQYF	TGTGCCAGCTCACCAAGGTTCCCGACTAGCGGGAGGACAGATACGCAGTATTTT
.	TRBV15	TRBJ2-1	TRBD2	CATSTQREGPHEQFF	TGTGCCACCAGCACACAGCGGGAGGGCCCCCATGAGCAGTTCTTC
.	TRBV5-1	TRBJ2-1	.	CASSPTLENNEQFF	TGCGCCAGCAGCCCCACCCTAGAAAACAATGAGCAGTTCTTC
.	TRBV4-1	TRBJ2-5	TRBD2	CASSQRTSGRERETQYF	TGCGCCAGCAGCCAAAGGACTAGCGGGAGGGAAAGGGAGACCCAGTACTTC
.	TRBV2	TRBJ2-4	.	CASSVEAKNIQYF	TGTGCCAGCAGTGTGGAGGCCAAAAACATTCAGTACTTC
once	TRBV24-1	TRBJ2-1	.	CATSVGSGSYNEQFF	TGTGCCACCAGTGTTGGTAGCGGATCCTACAATGAGCAGTTCTTC
.	TRBV15	TRBJ1-3	.	CATSRGGRGSSGNTIYF	TGTGCCACCAGCAGAGGAGGCCGGGGGTCATCCGGAAACACCATATATTTT
few	TRBV9	TRBJ2-2	.	CASSVAVAGELFF	TGTGCCAGCAGCGTAGCAGTCGCCGGGGAGCTGTTTTTT
.	TRBV28	TRBJ1-2	TRBD1	CASSIGTGPIYGYTF	TGTGCCAGCAGTATAGGGACAGGGCCGATCTATGGCTACACCTTC
.	TRBV10-3	TRBJ1-1	.	CAISERGTTAEAFF	TGTGCCATCAGTGAAAGAGGGACTACGGCTGAAGCTTTCTTT
.	TRBV9	TRBJ2-7	.	CASSDPKLGSEQYF	TGTGCCAGCAGCGACCCTAAACTAGGGAGCGAGCAGTACTTC
once	TRBV7-9	TRBJ2-7	.	CASSLSSYEQYF	TGTGCCAGCAGCTTATCCTCTTACGAGCAGTACTTC
.	TRBV5-4	TRBJ2-3	.	CASSLARESTDTQYF	TGTGCCAGCAGCTTGGCCAGGGAAAGCACAGATACGCAGTATTTT
.	TRBV5-6	TRBJ2-2	.	CASSLWGAGELFF	TGTGCCAGCAGCTTGTGGGGGGCCGGGGAGCTGTTTTTT
.	TRBV18	TRBJ2-3	TRBD2	CASSPYRLGGTSGSPGTDTQYF	TGTGCCAGCTCACCCTACCGACTAGGCGGGACTAGCGGGAGCCCGGGCACAGATACGCAGTATTTT
.	TRBV27	TRBJ2-1	.	CASSLQGSYNEQFF	TGTGCCAGCAGCCTCCAGGGATCCTACAATGAGCAGTTCTTC
once	TRBV4-2	TRBJ2-7	.	CASSQDLRIFSSYEQYF	TGTGCCAGCAGCCAAGATTTGAGGATCTTTAGCTCCTACGAGCAGTACTTC
.	TRBV5-6	TRBJ2-1	TRBD2	CASSLVAGGLEQFF	TGTGCCAGCAGCTTGGTAGCGGGAGGACTTGAGCAGTTCTTC
.	TRBV28	TRBJ1-2	.	CASSFGRTNYGYTF	TGTGCCAGCAGTTTTGGGAGAACTAACTATGGCTACACCTTC
.	TRBV13	TRBJ2-1	TRBD2	CASSRLAGYNEQFF	TGTGCCAGCAGCCGACTAGCGGGATACAATGAGCAGTTCTTC
.	TRBV2	TRBJ2-5	.	CASRGQPHQETQYF	TGTGCCAGCAGAGGACAGCCACACCAAGAGACCCAGTACTTC
.	TRBV27	TRBJ1-5	TRBD1	CASSLSGQGIDQPQHF	TGTGCCAGCAGTCTATCGGGACAGGGGATAGACCAGCCCCAGCATTTT
few	TRBV28	TRBJ1-6	.	CASTDRPLSNSPLHF	TGTGCCAGCACCGACAGGCCACTTTCTAATTCACCCCTCCACTTT
.	TRBV27	TRBJ1-6	.	CASSLMGPVNSPLHF	TGTGCCAGCAGTTTAATGGGCCCGGTTAATTCACCCCTCCACTTT
.	TRBV28	TRBJ2-1	.	CASSYIVGEQFF	TGTGCCAGCAGCTATATAGTTGGTGAGCAGTTCTTC
once	TRBV5-1	TRBJ2-1	.	CASSSPRSSYNEQFF	TGCGCCAGCAGCTCGCCTAGGAGCTCCTACAATGAGCAGTTCTTC
.	TRBV5-4	TRBJ2-2	.	CASSLQGYTGELFF	TGTGCCAGCAGCTTGCAGGGATACACCGGGGAGCTGTTTTTT
once	TRBV5-1	TRBJ2-3	TRBD2	CASSLELAGADTQYF	TGCGCCAGCAGCTTGGAACTAGCGGGAGCAGATACGCAGTATTTT